This T cell receptor beta chain was identified in a study of Ad26.COV2.S vaccination and SARS-CoV-2 variants. General study findings and limits: Researchers reported similar non-spike TCR breadth in vaccine and placebo recipients.

Treatment specified: 15 to 20 received Ad26.COV2.S at low or high dose, single or two shots; a few received placebo; per-sample allocation not given. Specimens were obtained on day 63 following the first vaccine or placebo injection. The table came from immunoSEQ multiplex PCR; TCRdb's copy has only in-frame clones and leaves some out. This sample has 200,000 to 250,000 clones, with roughly 88% found just once. This clone has a single count. The antigen is undetermined. The CDR3 sequence is 14 residues long. CDR1 is ENHRY, CDR2 SYGVKD, per germline. Trimming pared 0 bases from V and 8 bases from J, leaving 13 bases between.

The material sequenced was peripheral blood, taken in a trial of Ad26.COV2.S vaccine versus placebo. The chain uses TRBV10-3 and TRBJ1-2, with D perhaps matching TRBD1 (5 bases). The sequence was collected from a person between 18 and 65 years old who received the Ad26.COV2.S COVID-19 vaccine or a placebo. Here the CDR3 reads CAISESLQGVGYTF. In DNA, the CDR3 is TGTGCCATCAGTGAGTCGCTGCAGGGTGTCGGCTACACCTTC.